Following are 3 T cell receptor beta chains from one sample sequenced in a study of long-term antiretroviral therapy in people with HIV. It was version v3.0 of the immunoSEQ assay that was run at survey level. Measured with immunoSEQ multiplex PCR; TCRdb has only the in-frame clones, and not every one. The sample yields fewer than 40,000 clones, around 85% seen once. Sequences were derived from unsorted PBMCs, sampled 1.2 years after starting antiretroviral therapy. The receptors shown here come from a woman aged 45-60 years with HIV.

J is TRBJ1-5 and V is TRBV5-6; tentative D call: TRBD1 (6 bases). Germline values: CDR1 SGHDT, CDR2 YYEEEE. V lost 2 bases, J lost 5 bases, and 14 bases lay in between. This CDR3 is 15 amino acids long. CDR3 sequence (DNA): TGTGCCAGCAGCTTTAGATCGGGGGCCCATCAGCCCCAGCATTTT. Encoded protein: CASSFRSGAHQPQHF.

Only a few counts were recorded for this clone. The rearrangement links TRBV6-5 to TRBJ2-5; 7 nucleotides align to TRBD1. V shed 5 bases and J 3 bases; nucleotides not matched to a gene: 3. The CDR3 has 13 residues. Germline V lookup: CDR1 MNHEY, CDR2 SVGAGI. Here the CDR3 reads CASSDRDEETQYF. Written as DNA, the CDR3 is TGTGCCAGCAGTGACAGGGATGAAGAGACCCAGTACTTC.

CDR3: CSVEDRGTHGYTF. CDR3 DNA sequence: TGCAGCGTCGAGGACAGGGGGACACATGGCTACACCTTC. The chain joins TRBV29-1 to TRBJ1-2, with 10 bases lining up with TRBD1. CDR3 size: 13 residues. Germline V gene sequence: CDR1 SQVTM, CDR2 ANQGSEA. After removal of 6 bases from V and 6 bases from J, the junction contained 7 bases not matched to a gene.